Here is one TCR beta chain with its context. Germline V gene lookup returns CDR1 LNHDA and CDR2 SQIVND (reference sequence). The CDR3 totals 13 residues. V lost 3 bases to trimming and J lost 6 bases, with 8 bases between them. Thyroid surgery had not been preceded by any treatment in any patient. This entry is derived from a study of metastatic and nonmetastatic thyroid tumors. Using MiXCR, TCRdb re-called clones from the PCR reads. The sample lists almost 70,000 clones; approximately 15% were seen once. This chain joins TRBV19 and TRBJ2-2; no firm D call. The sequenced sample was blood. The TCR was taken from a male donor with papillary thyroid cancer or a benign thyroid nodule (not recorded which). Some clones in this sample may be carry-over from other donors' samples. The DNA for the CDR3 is TGTGCCAGTAGTATCAGTGGTTCCGGGGAGCTGTTTTTT. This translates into CASSISGSGELFF.